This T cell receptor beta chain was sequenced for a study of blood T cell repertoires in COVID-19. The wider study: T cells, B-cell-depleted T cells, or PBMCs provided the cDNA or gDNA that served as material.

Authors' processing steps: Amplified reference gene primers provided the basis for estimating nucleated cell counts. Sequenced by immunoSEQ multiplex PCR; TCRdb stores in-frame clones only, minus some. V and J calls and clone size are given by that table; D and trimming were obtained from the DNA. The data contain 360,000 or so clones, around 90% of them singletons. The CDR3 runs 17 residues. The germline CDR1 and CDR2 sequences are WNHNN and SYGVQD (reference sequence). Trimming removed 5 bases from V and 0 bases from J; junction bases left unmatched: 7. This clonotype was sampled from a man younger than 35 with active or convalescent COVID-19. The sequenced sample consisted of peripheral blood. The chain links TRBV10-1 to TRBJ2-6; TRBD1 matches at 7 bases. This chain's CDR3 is CASSLRGTSSGANVLTF. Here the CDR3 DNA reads TGCGCCAGCAGTCTCAGGGGGACCAGCTCTGGGGCCAACGTCCTGACTTTC.